Listed below are T cell receptor beta chains from one sample, sequenced in a study of cytomegalovirus exposure and HLA in healthy donors. Measured with immunoSEQ multiplex PCR; TCRdb has only the in-frame clones, and not every one. The table includes 85,000 to 100,000 clones, under 80% detected once. The sequencing input was PBMCs. The receptors were gathered from a human donor in good health. CDR3s leave out the opening cysteine and the closing phenylalanine or tryptophan. Fields, in order: V gene, J gene, D gene, CDR3 protein. D genes are given only for firm matches.

TRBV29-1	TRBJ2-3	TRBD2	SVTSGSNGDTQY
TRBV30	TRBJ1-1	TRBD1	AWSGGTGGIFKPEAF
TRBV5-1	TRBJ2-7	TRBD2	ASSLATSGRLREQY
TRBV30	TRBJ1-2	.	AWSSRGSTYGYT
TRBV27	TRBJ2-1	.	ASSSQGYNEQF
TRBV2	TRBJ2-5	.	ASSDSIVETQY
TRBV9	TRBJ1-2	.	ASSVDPRGEGYT
TRBV5-8	TRBJ1-5	TRBD1	ASSTRTGGAGQPQH
TRBV20-1	TRBJ1-1	.	SGLPREAF
TRBV28	TRBJ1-2	TRBD1	AADRRTGSGYT
TRBV7-9	TRBJ2-5	TRBD1	ASSHTSTGGQTQY
TRBV29-1	TRBJ2-5	.	SVEEILETQY
TRBV15	TRBJ2-1	.	ATSRDPTVQQF
TRBV7-6	TRBJ2-1	TRBD2	ASSPNAGTSLGWEQF
TRBV21-1	TRBJ1-4	.	ASSNPPGCHNEKLF
TRBV2	TRBJ2-3	TRBD2	ASSEVAGDTDTQY
TRBV19	TRBJ2-1	.	ASSIVQLSWYNEQF
TRBV7-2	TRBJ1-5	.	ASSPRSGGWQPQH
TRBV7-9	TRBJ2-1	TRBD2	ASSSPIAGALSYNEQF
TRBV5-4	TRBJ2-5	.	ASSPRTLETQY
TRBV27	TRBJ2-2	.	ASSFGIARTANTGELF
TRBV25-1	TRBJ1-1	TRBD1	ASTASTGVVRDTEAF